This T cell receptor beta chain is drawn from a study of memory CD4+ T cells and cytomegalovirus serostatus. Study-level information: This sample comes from healthy Belgian adults, roughly nine CMV seropositive, some 22 seronegative.

Single viable CD3+CD4+CD8-CD45RO+ cells were sorted as the memory CD4+ T cells. Between the trimmed V and J ends, which lost 0 bases and 6 bases, there was a span of 5 bases. Germline values: CDR1 GTSNPN, CDR2 SVGIG (reference sequence). The CDR3 has 11 amino acids. Study outcomes and limitations: The CMV-associated TCR signature appears largely within the CD4+ memory repertoire.

Generated by immunoSEQ multiplex PCR, the TCRdb table keeps only in-frame clones and is missing some. In the table there are tens of thousands of clones, about 68% of which are singletons. Concerning this clone itself: Its antigen remains unknown.

The specimen sequenced was memory CD4+ T cells from blood. The rearrangement joins TRBV30 to TRBJ1-1, with unresolved D. The clonotype comes from an adult in good health and CMV-seropositive. This CDR3 is CAWSVGSEAFF. In DNA, the CDR3 is TGTGCCTGGAGTGTAGGATCTGAAGCTTTCTTT.